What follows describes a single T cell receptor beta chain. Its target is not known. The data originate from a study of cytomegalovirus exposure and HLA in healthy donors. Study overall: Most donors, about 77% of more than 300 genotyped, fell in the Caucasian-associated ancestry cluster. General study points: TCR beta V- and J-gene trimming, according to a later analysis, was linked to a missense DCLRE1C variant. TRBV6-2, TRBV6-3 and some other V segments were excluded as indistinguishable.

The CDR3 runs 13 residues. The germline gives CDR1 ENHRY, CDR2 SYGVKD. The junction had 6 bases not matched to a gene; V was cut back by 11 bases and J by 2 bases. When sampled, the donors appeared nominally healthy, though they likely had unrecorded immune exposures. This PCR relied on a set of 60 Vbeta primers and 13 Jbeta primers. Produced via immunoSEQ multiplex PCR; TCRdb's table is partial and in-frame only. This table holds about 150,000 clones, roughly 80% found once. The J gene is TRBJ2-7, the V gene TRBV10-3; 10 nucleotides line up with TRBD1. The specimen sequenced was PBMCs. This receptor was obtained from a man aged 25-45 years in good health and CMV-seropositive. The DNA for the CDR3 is TGTGCCGCCCAGGGGACAGGGGCCTACGAGCAGTACTTC. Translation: CAAQGTGAYEQYF.